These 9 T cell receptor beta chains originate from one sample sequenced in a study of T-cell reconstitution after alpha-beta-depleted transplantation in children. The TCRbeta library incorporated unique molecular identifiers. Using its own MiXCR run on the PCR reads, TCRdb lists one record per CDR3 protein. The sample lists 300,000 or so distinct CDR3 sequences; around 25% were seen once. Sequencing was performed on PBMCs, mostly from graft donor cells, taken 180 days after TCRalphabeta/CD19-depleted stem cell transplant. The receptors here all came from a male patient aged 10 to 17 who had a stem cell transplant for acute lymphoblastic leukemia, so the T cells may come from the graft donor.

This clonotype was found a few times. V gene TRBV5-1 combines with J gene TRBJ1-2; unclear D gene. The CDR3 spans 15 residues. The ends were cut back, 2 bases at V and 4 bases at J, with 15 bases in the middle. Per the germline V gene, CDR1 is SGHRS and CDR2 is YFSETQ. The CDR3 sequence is CASSFDGGPSYGYTF. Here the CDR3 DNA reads TGCGCCAGCAGCTTTGACGGCGGACCTAGCTATGGCTACACCTTC.

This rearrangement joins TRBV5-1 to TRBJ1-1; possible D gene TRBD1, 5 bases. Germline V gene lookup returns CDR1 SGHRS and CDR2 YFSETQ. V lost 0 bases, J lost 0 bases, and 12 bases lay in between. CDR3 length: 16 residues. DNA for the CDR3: TGCGCCAGCAGCTTGGTGGGACTATTCATGAACACTGAAGCTTTCTTT. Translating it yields CASSLVGLFMNTEAFF.

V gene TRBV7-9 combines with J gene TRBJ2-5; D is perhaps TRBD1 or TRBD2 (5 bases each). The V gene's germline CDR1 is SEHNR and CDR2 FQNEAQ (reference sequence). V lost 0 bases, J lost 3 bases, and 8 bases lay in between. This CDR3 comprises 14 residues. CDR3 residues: CASSLAMGEETQYF. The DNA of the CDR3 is TGTGCCAGCAGCTTAGCGATGGGGGAAGAGACCCAGTACTTC.

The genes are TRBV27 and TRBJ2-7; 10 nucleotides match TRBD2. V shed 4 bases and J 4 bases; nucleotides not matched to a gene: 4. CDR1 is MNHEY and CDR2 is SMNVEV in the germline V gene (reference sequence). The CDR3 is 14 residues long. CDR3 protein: CASSWASGSYEQYF. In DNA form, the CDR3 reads TGTGCCAGCAGTTGGGCTAGCGGGAGTTACGAGCAGTACTTC.

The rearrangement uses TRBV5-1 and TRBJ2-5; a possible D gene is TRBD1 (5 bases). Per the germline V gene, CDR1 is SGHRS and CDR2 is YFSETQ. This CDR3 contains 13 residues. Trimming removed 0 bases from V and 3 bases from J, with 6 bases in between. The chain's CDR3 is CASSLEGKETQYF. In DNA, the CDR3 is TGCGCCAGCAGCTTGGAGGGGAAAGAGACCCAGTACTTC.

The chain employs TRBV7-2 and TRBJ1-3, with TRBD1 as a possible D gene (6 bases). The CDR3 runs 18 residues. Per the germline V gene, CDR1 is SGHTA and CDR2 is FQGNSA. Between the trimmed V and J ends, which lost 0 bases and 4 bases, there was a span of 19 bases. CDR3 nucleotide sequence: TGTGCCAGCAGCTTAGCGGTGAGAGGGGGTGACACAGGAAACACCATATATTTT. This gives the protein CASSLAVRGGDTGNTIYF. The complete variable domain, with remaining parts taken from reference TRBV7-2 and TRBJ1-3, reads GAGVSQSPSNKVTEKGKDVELRCDPISGHTALYWYRQSLGQGLEFLIYFQGNSAPDKSGLPSDRFSAERTGGSVSTLTIQRTQQEDSAVYLCASSLAVRGGDTGNTIYFGEGSWLTVV.

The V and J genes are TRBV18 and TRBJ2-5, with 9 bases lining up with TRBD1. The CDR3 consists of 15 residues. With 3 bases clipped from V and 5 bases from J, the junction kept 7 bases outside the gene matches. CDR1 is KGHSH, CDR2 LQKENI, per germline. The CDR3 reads CASSPWDRAEETQYF. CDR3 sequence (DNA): TGTGCCAGCTCACCCTGGGACAGGGCCGAGGAGACCCAGTACTTC.

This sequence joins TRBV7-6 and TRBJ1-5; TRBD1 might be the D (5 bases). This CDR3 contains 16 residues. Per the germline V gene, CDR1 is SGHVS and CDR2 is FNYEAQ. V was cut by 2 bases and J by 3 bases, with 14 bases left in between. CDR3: CASSLRSGVNNQPQHF. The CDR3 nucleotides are TGTGCCAGCAGCTTAAGGTCGGGGGTGAACAATCAGCCCCAGCATTTT.

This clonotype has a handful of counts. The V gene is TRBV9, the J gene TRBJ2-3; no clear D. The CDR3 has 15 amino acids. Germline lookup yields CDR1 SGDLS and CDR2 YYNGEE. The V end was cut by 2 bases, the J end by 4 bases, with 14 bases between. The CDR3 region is CASSVRPLVADTQYF. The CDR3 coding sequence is TGTGCCAGCAGCGTCCGCCCCTTAGTGGCAGATACGCAGTATTTT. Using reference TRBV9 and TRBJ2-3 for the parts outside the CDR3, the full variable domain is DSGVTQTPKHLITATGQRVTLRCSPRSGDLSVYWYQQSLDQGLQFLIQYYNGEERAKGNILERFSAQQFPDLHSELNLSSLELGDSALYFCASSVRPLVADTQYFGPGTRLTVL.